This TCR beta chain was documented in a study of blood T cells in healthy people across ages. In the study overall: About one barcoded beta molecule per two T cells came from capture by template switching.

Primers used in a second PCR of roughly 7 to 12 cycles were a sample-barcoded 5' primer and a J-beta primer mix. The template-switch adaptor was a 5' adaptor with 12 random nucleotides. It tagged each cDNA molecule. TCRdb itself ran the 5' RACE reads through MiXCR, one entry per CDR3 protein. Among approximately 320,000 distinct CDR3 sequences listed, 25% to 30% were seen once. For every donor, a draw yielded approximately 9.8 milliliters of peripheral blood. The germline V gene encodes CDR1 ENHRY and CDR2 SYGVKD. Between the trimmed V and J ends, which lost 2 bases and 2 bases, there was a span of 9 bases. This CDR3 region has 14 residues.

The specimen was blood. The rearrangement links TRBV10-3 to TRBJ2-5; D gene unclear. The clonotype was recovered from a woman in her 70s in good health. The chain's CDR3 is CAISEPAPQETQYF. For the CDR3, the DNA is TGTGCCATCAGTGAGCCCGCTCCTCAAGAGACCCAGTACTTC.